This T cell receptor (beta chain) derives from a study of regulatory T cells in long-lasting Graves disease. Study summary: Persistent Graves' disease meant over 5 years of antithyroid drugs with positive TSH receptor antibodies. Study-level points and caveats: The TCR repertoire of persistent Graves' patients was less diverse than that of newly diagnosed ones. Having few samples may have compromised the accuracy.

This clonotype was counted a few times. Its antigen is undetermined. The junction departs from the called germline gene at one end, perhaps through a read error. This CDR3 has 18 residues. Germline-derived CDR1 and CDR2 are MDHEN and SYDVKM. The authors built TCR beta libraries using iRepertoire HTBI primers and Arm-PCR of CDR3 regions. Under the authors' procedure: Across the samples, identification revealed about 62 TRBV and 11 to 15 TRBJ segments. TCRdb re-called the multiplex PCR reads with MiXCR, one entry per CDR3 protein. What appears here as the V and J calls and clone size reflects TCRdb's work, not the paper's. The sample carries some 470,000 distinct CDR3 sequences, 20% to 25% recorded once. The sample's time point: persistent/refractory GD, antithyroid drugs over 5 years with positive TRAb. Scientists built the TCR library using RNA that was extracted from PBMCs.

The chain has TRBV28 and TRBJ1-6; 10 bases are a match to TRBD1. Source: peripheral blood mononuclear cells (PBMCs), taken when the disease was refractory, from a patient treated with antithyroid drugs. The sequence derives from a female donor with Graves disease. This CDR3 is CVSSPDRGHLSYNSPLHF. The CDR3 nucleotides read TGTGTCAGCAGCCCCGACAGGGGGCATCTTTCTTATAATTCACCCCTCCACTTT.